The 14 T cell receptor beta chains below were found in one sample sequenced in a study of blood T cells in healthy people across ages. Primed by a sample-barcoded 5' primer and a J-beta primer mix, a second PCR proceeded for 7 to 11 cycles. TCRdb analysed the 5' RACE reads with MiXCR anew, one entry per CDR3 protein. The sample comprises approximately 1,700,000 distinct CDR3 sequences, about two fifths of which are singletons, and roughly 23% rests with the top ten. The sequenced sample consisted of blood. Source of these receptors: a human donor in good health.

The sample holds a few counts of this clonotype. The V gene is TRBV29-1, the J gene TRBJ2-5; D not resolved. Germline-derived CDR1 and CDR2 are SQVTM and ANQGSEA. The germline V and J ends were trimmed by 4 bases and 2 bases, with 8 bases remaining between them. This CDR3 region has 12 residues. For the CDR3, the DNA is TGCAGCGTTGTAGGCAGGCAAGAGACCCAGTACTTC. Amino acid sequence: CSVVGRQETQYF.

DNA of the CDR3: TGCAGCGTTGAAGATGTCGAGGGGGGAACGGGGGAGTACAATGAGCAGTTCTTC. Protein sequence: CSVEDVEGGTGEYNEQFF. The chain recombines TRBV29-1 with TRBJ2-1, with D perhaps assigned TRBD1 or TRBD2 (6 bases each). This CDR3 spans 18 amino acids. V shed 0 bases and J shed 4 bases, with 22 bases lying between them. Germline loops: CDR1 SQVTM, CDR2 ANQGSEA.

The chain uses TRBV7-3 and TRBJ1-2; D is unclear. Germline CDR1 SGHTA, CDR2 FQGTGA. The CDR3 sequence is 15 residues long. The V gene lost 6 bases and the J gene lost 5 bases, with 19 bases spanning the gap. Written as DNA, the CDR3 is TGTGCCAGCAGACTCCACACCGGGGAATCATATGGCTACACCTTC. This translates into CASRLHTGESYGYTF.

In this sample, this clonotype turned up a few times. This chain uses TRBV20-1 with TRBJ2-4; TRBD2 might be the D (6 bases). Judging by the DNA end, TRBJ2-5 fits better; the J call may be wrong. Per germline, CDR1 DFQATT and CDR2 SNEGSKA (reference sequence). The CDR3 extends over 13 amino acids. The CDR3 DNA follows: TGCAGCGCGGATGGAGGGATCCAAGAGACCCAGTACTTC. Its protein is CSADGGIQETQYF.

CDR3 amino acids: CSARVPGTYYGYTF. Here the CDR3 DNA reads TGCAGTGCTAGAGTCCCTGGGACATACTATGGCTACACCTTC. The genes are TRBV20-1 and TRBJ1-2; a possible D gene is TRBD1 (6 bases). Between the trimmed V and J ends, which lost 1 base and 3 bases, there was a span of 12 bases. This CDR3 has 14 amino acids. Germline CDR1 and CDR2: DFQATT and SNEGSKA (reference sequence).

CDR3 coding DNA: TGTGCCAGCACGGTCGGGGGGGGCCGTGAGCAGTACTTC. Residues: CASTVGGGREQYF. The chain combines TRBV2 with TRBJ2-5, with 8 positions matching TRBD2. This CDR3 is built from 13 residues. With 7 bases clipped from V and 11 bases from J, the junction kept 12 bases outside the gene matches. Germline CDR1 is SNHLY and CDR2 is FYNNEI. Full variable domain (rest looked up from reference TRBV2 and TRBJ2-5): EPEVTQTPSHQVTQMGQEVILRCVPISNHLYFYWYRQILGQKVEFLVSFYNNEISEKSEIFDDQFSVERPDGSNFTLKIRSTKLEDSAMYFCASTVGGGREQYFGPGTRLLVL.

This clonotype was counted a few times. CDR3 protein: CASSQDYDRNNSPLHF. CDR3 bases: TGTGCCAGCAGCCAAGATTATGACAGAAACAATTCACCCCTCCACTTT. The chain recombines TRBV4-2 with TRBJ1-6; maybe TRBD1 (5 bases). The CDR3 runs to 16 residues. Germline-derived CDR1 and CDR2 are LGHNA and YNFKEQ. V was trimmed by 0 bases and J by 7 bases, leaving 13 bases between them.

This clonotype has a single count. The V gene is TRBV5-1, the J gene TRBJ2-5; no definite D call. Per germline, CDR1 SGHRS and CDR2 YFSETQ. The germline V and J ends were trimmed by 2 bases and 5 bases, with 16 bases remaining between them. The length of the CDR3 is 15 residues. The CDR3 region has the DNA TGCGCCAGCAGCTTTGCCCCACCCCGGCAGGAGACCCAGTACTTC. Translation: CASSFAPPRQETQYF.

This sequence joins TRBV7-2 and TRBJ2-3; the D is unclear. V lost 4 bases and J 0 bases, leaving 14 bases between the germline ends. The CDR3 has 16 residues. Germline CDR1 is SGHTA and CDR2 is FQGNSA. CDR3 DNA sequence: TGTGCCAGCAGCTCCGGGCTTGAGTGGAGCACAGATACGCAGTATTTT. Its protein product is CASSSGLEWSTDTQYF.

The chain employs TRBV15 and TRBJ2-3, with 8 bases matching TRBD2. The ends lost 1 base at V and 9 bases at J; junction bases unmatched: 6. CDR1 is LNHNV and CDR2 is YYDKDF in the germline V gene (reference sequence). The CDR3 spans 14 residues. The CDR3 loop is CATSRGGSGDTQYF. The CDR3 bases are TGTGCCACCAGCAGAGGGGGTAGCGGGGACACGCAGTATTTT. The whole variable domain, remainder taken from reference TRBV15 and TRBJ2-3, is DAMVIQNPRYQVTQFGKPVTLSCSQTLNHNVMYWYQQKSSQAPKLLFHYYDKDFNNEADTPDNFQSRRPNTSFCFLDIRSPGLGDTAMYLCATSRGGSGDTQYFGPGTRLTVL.

The DNA of the CDR3 is TGTGCCAGCAGTGAAAAGGTTATATCTGGGGGCTACACCTTC. Its translation: CASSEKVISGGYTF. The V gene is TRBV25-1, the J gene TRBJ1-2; D is unclear. The CDR3 covers 14 residues. V was pared by 2 bases and J by 8 bases, with 15 bases between. Germline lookup yields CDR1 MGHDK and CDR2 SYGVNS.

This chain joins TRBV3-1 and TRBJ2-7; unclear D gene. CDR1 is LGHDT and CDR2 is YNNKEL in the germline V gene (reference sequence). V lost 1 base, J lost 0 bases, and 7 bases lay in between. CDR3 length equals 14 residues. The CDR3, as DNA: TGTGCCAGCAGCCAAGTGGCGCCCTCCTACGAGCAGTACTTC. Amino acids: CASSQVAPSYEQYF.

The chain is built from TRBV7-9 and TRBJ2-5; D remains unclear. Germline V lookup: CDR1 SEHNR, CDR2 FQNEAQ (reference sequence). V lost 7 bases to trimming and J lost 4 bases, with 13 bases between them. The CDR3 covers 13 residues. The CDR3 reads CASTFPLAETQYF. CDR3 in DNA: TGTGCCAGCACCTTCCCCCTTGCAGAGACCCAGTACTTC.

This clonotype was recorded only once. One end of the junction varies from germline; a read error may be responsible. The CDR3 bases are TGTGCCATCAGTGAGCATGGAAGTGGTGGCTGCACCTTC. Translating gives CAISEHGSGGCTF. The gene calls are TRBV10-3 and TRBJ1-2, with D unresolved. Germline CDR1 reads ENHRY; CDR2 reads SYGVKD. The CDR3 covers 13 residues.